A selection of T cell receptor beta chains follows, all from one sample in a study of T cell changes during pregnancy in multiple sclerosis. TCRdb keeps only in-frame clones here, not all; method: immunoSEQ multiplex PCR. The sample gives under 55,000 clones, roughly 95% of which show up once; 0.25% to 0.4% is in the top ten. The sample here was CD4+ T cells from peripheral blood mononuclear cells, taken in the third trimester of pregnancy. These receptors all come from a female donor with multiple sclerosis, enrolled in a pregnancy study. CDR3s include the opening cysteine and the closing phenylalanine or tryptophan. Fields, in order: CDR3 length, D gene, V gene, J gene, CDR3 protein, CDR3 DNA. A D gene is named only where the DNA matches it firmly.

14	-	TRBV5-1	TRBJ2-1	CASSLSPGNNEQFF	TGCGCCAGCAGCCTGAGCCCAGGGAACAATGAGCAGTTCTTC
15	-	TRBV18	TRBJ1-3	CASSPLQGSGNTIYF	TGTGCCAGCTCACCACTACAGGGTTCTGGAAACACCATATATTTT
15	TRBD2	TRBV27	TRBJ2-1	CASSHEGLAGGQRFF	TGTGCCAGCAGTCACGAGGGACTAGCGGGAGGCCAACGGTTCTTC
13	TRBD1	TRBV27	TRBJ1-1	CASSPRQGAEAFF	TGTGCCAGCAGTCCGAGACAGGGGGCGGAAGCTTTCTTT
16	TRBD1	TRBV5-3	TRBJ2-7	CARTTPGTGDPYEQYF	TGTGCCAGAACCACCCCCGGGACAGGCGACCCCTACGAGCAGTACTTC
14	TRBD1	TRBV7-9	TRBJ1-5	CASSSDRGDQPQHF	TGTGCCAGCAGCTCCGACAGGGGAGATCAGCCCCAGCATTTT
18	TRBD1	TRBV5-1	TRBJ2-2	CASSTLPWTGVNTGELFF	TGCGCCAGCAGCACGCTCCCATGGACAGGGGTTAACACCGGGGAGCTGTTTTTT
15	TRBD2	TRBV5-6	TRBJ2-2	CASMSGTSTTGELFF	TGTGCCAGCATGTCCGGGACTAGTACCACCGGGGAGCTGTTTTTT
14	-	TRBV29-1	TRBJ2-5	CSVEVAVSRETQYF	TGCAGCGTTGAAGTAGCCGTGTCGCGGGAGACCCAGTACTTC
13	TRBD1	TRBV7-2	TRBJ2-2	CANRGENTGELFF	TGTGCGAACAGGGGCGAGAACACCGGGGAGCTGTTTTTT
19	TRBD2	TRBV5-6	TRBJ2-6	CASSWGGLAGLSGANVLTF	TGTGCCAGCAGCTGGGGAGGACTAGCGGGACTCTCTGGGGCCAACGTCCTGACTTTC
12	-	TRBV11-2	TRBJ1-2	CASNPLGYGYTF	TGTGCCAGCAACCCCCTAGGATATGGCTACACCTTC
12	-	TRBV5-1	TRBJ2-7	CASSRDNYEQYF	TGCGCCAGCAGCCGGGACAACTACGAGCAGTACTTC